The 29 T cell receptor beta chains in this list originate from one sample, sequenced in a study of tumor-infiltrating lymphocytes in primary liver carcinoma. A primer matching the constant region was used to make TCR beta cDNA from 450 to 550 ng of total RNA. For TCR beta, libraries were produced by three nested multiplex PCR rounds using slightly modified ARM-PCR. It was with TRBV1-TRBV30 forward primers and a C-beta reverse primer that the first two PCR rounds were run, at 10 cycles each. MiXCR, applied by TCRdb to the multiplex PCR reads, yields one record per CDR3 protein. The table records 90,000 to 110,000 distinct CDR3 sequences, 80% to 85% of them present only once. Co-extraction of both nucleic acids (RNA and DNA) used roughly 20-34 mg of unsorted bulk tissue. The specimen was liver tumor tissue from sampling region 3. Subset here: tumor region T3, left-lateral pole. These receptors originate from a man aged 35 to 55 with primary liver carcinoma and hepatitis B virus infection.

As regards this clonotype: The junction departs from germline at one end; a sequencing error may be responsible. The V gene is TRBV29-1, the J gene TRBJ1-2; D possibly corresponds to TRBD1 (5 bases). The CDR3 has 18 residues. Germline assignment: CDR1 SQVTM and CDR2 ANQGSEA. CDR3: CNVGAPTGTQVVNNGYTF. The CDR3 DNA reads TGCAACGTTGGGGCACCAACAGGAACTCAAGTGGTTAACAATGGCTACACCTTC.

Remarks on this clonotype: A read error may account for a junction end that differs from germline. This chain connects TRBV29-1 to TRBJ1-5; TRBD1 matches 9 bases. Germline CDR1 SQVTM, CDR2 ANQGSEA. CDR3 length equals 12 residues. The CDR3 is CSMGTGNQPQHF. The CDR3 DNA is TGCAGCATGGGGACAGGGAATCAGCCCCAACATTTT. The full variable domain, its missing parts supplied by reference TRBV29-1 and TRBJ1-5, is SAVISQKPSRDICQRGTSLTIQCQVDSQVTMMFWYRQQPGQSLTLIATANQGSEATYESGFVIDKFPISRPNLTFSTLTVSNMSPEDSSIYLCSMGTGNQPQHFGDGTRLSIL.

This clonotype occurred many times. The chain combines TRBV28 with TRBJ1-1; D gene uncertain. The CDR3 loop spans 16 amino acids. Trimming removed 5 bases at V and 1 base at J, with 17 bases between. CDR1 is MDHEN and CDR2 is SYDVKM in the germline V gene. In DNA form, the CDR3 reads TGTGCCAGCAGTCCTCCACTAGCCATTAAGAACACTGAAGCTTTCTTT. Residues: CASSPPLAIKNTEAFF. Full variable domain (missing parts from reference TRBV28 and TRBJ1-1): DVKVTQSSRYLVKRTGEKVFLECVQDMDHENMFWYRQDPGLGLRLIYFSYDVKMKEKGDIPEGYSVSREKKERFSLILESASTNQTSMYLCASSPPLAIKNTEAFFGQGTRLTVV.

Regarding this clonotype: Since the CDR3 does not end with the conserved phenylalanine or tryptophan, this likely comes from a read error. The genes are TRBV29-1 and TRBJ2-5; no reliable D call. Germline lookup yields CDR1 SQVTM and CDR2 ANQGSEA. There are 15 residues in the CDR3. V was cut by 2 bases and J by 1 base, with 14 bases left in between. This CDR3 is CSVERLGHFQETQYL. CDR3 sequence (DNA): TGCAGCGTTGAAAGACTCGGGCACTTCCAAGAGACCCAGTACCTC.

The genes are TRBV14 and TRBJ1-1; D is undetermined. The CDR3 contains 15 residues. CDR1 SGHDN and CDR2 FVKESK come from the germline V gene. V lost 7 bases and J 0 bases, leaving 15 bases between the germline ends. Here the CDR3 reads CASNHREVMNTEAFF. CDR3 nucleotides: TGTGCCAGCAACCACCGTGAGGTCATGAACACTGAAGCTTTCTTT.

On this clonotype: Germline and junction disagree at one end, which may indicate a read error. J is TRBJ1-4 and V is TRBV6-6, with no clear D. CDR3 length: 11 residues. Germline CDR1 and CDR2: MNHNY and SVGAGI (reference sequence). For the CDR3, the DNA is TGTGCCAGCAGTTTGGTGGGAAAACTGTCTTTT. Protein sequence: CASSLVGKLSF.

In the case of this clonotype: Compared with germline, one end of the junction differs, possibly owing to a read error. The V and J genes are TRBV29-1 and TRBJ2-3; 13 bases match TRBD2. Germline CDR1 reads SQVTM; CDR2 reads ANQGSEA. The CDR3 length is 14 residues. DNA of the CDR3: TGTAGCGTGGTTCGGACTAGCGGGGGCGATACGCAGTATTTT. Translation: CSVVRTSGGDTQYF.

The chain couples TRBV4-3 to TRBJ1-2; 8 positions match TRBD1. Germline assignment: CDR1 LGHNA and CDR2 YSLEER. V shed 4 bases and J 4 bases; nucleotides not matched to a gene: 14. The CDR3 is 17 amino acids. CDR3: CASSRDYRQGRIYGYTF. The CDR3 bases are TGCGCCAGCAGCCGGGATTACCGACAGGGGCGGATCTATGGCTACACCTTC.

J is TRBJ2-3 and V is TRBV11-3, with 8 bases matching TRBD2. The CDR3 spans 16 residues. Germline V gene lookup returns CDR1 SGHNT and CDR2 YENEEA. Germline trimming cut 6 bases from V and 6 bases from J; bases unmatched to any gene: 14. Here the CDR3 reads CASSGSPPGGVDTQYF. The CDR3 DNA reads as TGTGCCAGCAGTGGCAGCCCGCCGGGAGGGGTCGATACGCAGTATTTT.

With respect to this clonotype: A much larger clone differs by one base, so this may be a read error. J is TRBJ2-7 and V is TRBV14; TRBD2 might be the D (5 bases). CDR3 length equals 14 residues. Trimming removed 1 base at V and 1 base at J, with 8 bases between. CDR1 SGHDN and CDR2 FVKESK come from the germline V gene. CDR3 DNA: TGTGCCAGCAGCCAAGCGGGGTTATCCTACGAGCAGTACTTC. Its protein product is CASSQAGLSYEQYF.

Concerning this clonotype: The junction does not match germline at one end; this may be a read error. J is TRBJ2-7 and V is TRBV4-2, with D maybe TRBD1 (5 bases). The CDR3 runs to 15 residues. Germline V gene sequence: CDR1 LGHNA, CDR2 YNFKEQ. CDR3 bases: TGTGCCAGCAGCCAAGATAAGGGGAACTGCTACGAACAGTACTTC. As protein: CASSQDKGNCYEQYF.

This clonotype has a single count. A read error may account for a junction end that differs from germline. The chain is built from TRBV11-3 and TRBJ2-1, with D perhaps matching TRBD1 (5 bases). The CDR3 spans 14 residues. The germline CDR1 and CDR2 sequences are SGHNT and YENEEA. CDR3 sequence (DNA): TGTACCTGCAGCTTAGGGGTCAGCAACAATGAGCAATTCTTC. It encodes CTCSLGVSNNEQFF.

This sequence joins TRBV29-1 and TRBJ1-2; D possibly corresponds to TRBD1 (5 bases). The CDR3 sequence is 12 residues long. CDR1 is SQVTM, CDR2 ANQGSEA, per germline. CDR3 in DNA: TGCGGCGGGGCGAAAGGATCCTATGGCTACACCTTC. Translated: CGGAKGSYGYTF.

Concerning this clonotype: The junction departs from germline at one end; a sequencing error may be responsible. The chain has TRBV4-2 and TRBJ2-3; possibly TRBD2 for D (6 bases). Germline V gene lookup returns CDR1 LGHNA and CDR2 YNFKEQ. This CDR3 has 17 amino acids. The CDR3: CASSHPGTATRGDTQYF. The DNA for the CDR3 is TGTGCCAGCAGCCACCCCGGGACTGCCACCCGGGGAGATACACAGTATTTT.

In regard to this clonotype: An end of the junction does not agree with germline; a read error may underlie this. The J gene is TRBJ2-2, the V gene TRBV14; D possibly corresponds to TRBD1 (6 bases). Germline loops: CDR1 SGHDN, CDR2 FVKESK. The CDR3 is 14 residues long. In DNA form, the CDR3 reads TGTGCCAGCGGACAAATAGGGGACACCAGGGAGCTGTTTTTT. It translates to CASGQIGDTRELFF.

This clonotype was observed a few times. The junction and the germline gene differ at one end; a read error may be behind it. The chain links TRBV12-3 or TRBV12-4 to TRBJ2-7; no definite D call. The CDR3 runs to 12 residues. The CDR3 sequence is CARSFSAYEQCF. In DNA, the CDR3 is TGTGCCAGGAGTTTCTCGGCCTACGAGCAGTGCTTC.

This chain links TRBV14 with TRBJ2-2; D tentatively fits TRBD1 or TRBD2 (5 bases each). This CDR3 spans 16 amino acids. Germline V gene data show CDR1 as SGHDN and CDR2 as FVKESK. Trimming removed 3 bases from V and 6 bases from J, with 17 bases in between. CDR3 sequence: CASSHSGTQGAGELFF. Here the CDR3 DNA reads TGTGCCAGCAGCCACTCCGGGACCCAGGGTGCCGGGGAGCTGTTTTTT.

There are many counts of this clonotype. The chain employs TRBV28 and TRBJ2-1; 7 bases are a match to TRBD1. The trim removed 5 bases at V and 4 bases at J, leaving 8 bases unmatched. Germline V lookup: CDR1 MDHEN, CDR2 SYDVKM. The CDR3 has 15 amino acids. The CDR3 loop is CASSPIDREYNEQFF. Here the CDR3 DNA reads TGTGCCAGCAGTCCCATAGACAGGGAATACAATGAGCAGTTCTTC.

The chain joins TRBV7-2 to TRBJ2-7; 8 positions agree with TRBD2. CDR1 and CDR2 (germline): SGHTA, FQGNSA. CDR3 length: 15 residues. With V trimmed by 5 bases and J by 5 bases, 11 bases remained unmatched. Written as DNA, the CDR3 is TGTGCCAGCAGCCCGCGCGGCGGGAGGTTCAACGAGCAGTACTTC. Translated: CASSPRGGRFNEQYF. Using reference TRBV7-2 and TRBJ2-7 for the parts outside the CDR3, the full variable domain is GAGVSQSPSNKVTEKGKDVELRCDPISGHTALYWYRQSLGQGLEFLIYFQGNSAPDKSGLPSDRFSAERTGGSVSTLTIQRTQQEDSAVYLCASSPRGGRFNEQYFGPGTRLTVT.

Concerning this clonotype itself: A junction boundary mismatches the germline segment, possibly from a read error. The CDR3 DNA follows: TGCGCCAGTAGCCAAGAAGGTGCCCCTAGCGCAGTTACGCAGTATTTT. Translating gives CASSQEGAPSAVTQYF. The V call is TRBV4-1, the J call TRBJ2-3, with a possible D match to TRBD2 (6 bases). Germline V CDR1 and CDR2: MGHRA, YSYEKL. CDR3 size: 16 residues.

This clonotype was counted once. The conserved final phenylalanine or tryptophan is absent from the CDR3, which likely points to a read error. This rearrangement joins TRBV29-1 to TRBJ1-2; TRBD1 might be the D (5 bases). The CDR3 runs to 13 residues. Germline values: CDR1 SQVTM, CDR2 ANQGSEA. V shed 6 bases and J shed 2 bases, with 13 bases lying between them. The CDR3 DNA reads TGCAGCGTCGAGGGCAGGGACAACTATGGCTACACCTCC. Its protein product is CSVEGRDNYGYTS.

This clonotype appeared a single time. The CDR3 end shows no conserved phenylalanine or tryptophan, and so a read error is likely. The V call is TRBV11-1, the J call TRBJ2-7, with D perhaps matching TRBD1 (6 bases). The V and J ends lost 10 bases and 1 base respectively, with 14 bases between them. Germline loops: CDR1 SGHAT, CDR2 FQDESV (reference sequence). The CDR3 runs 13 residues. CDR3 in amino acids: CATRGKRSYEQYL. CDR3 nucleotide sequence: TGTGCCACCAGGGGAAAGCGATCCTACGAGCAGTACTTG.

In the case of this clonotype: A read error may be the cause here, since a much bigger clone is one base away. The chain employs TRBV28 and TRBJ2-3, with 9 bases matching TRBD2. V lost 3 bases and J lost 6; bases outside the gene matches: 7. The CDR3 consists of 15 residues. Germline loops: CDR1 MDHEN, CDR2 SYDVKM. The CDR3 reads CASSLAGGTQDTQYF. In DNA, the CDR3 is TGTGCCAGCAGTTTGGCGGGGGGGACTCAGGATACGCAGTATTTT.

To note about this clonotype: One end of the junction is discordant with germline, which a read error may explain. The V and J genes are TRBV11-2 and TRBJ2-5; TRBD2 aligns across 7 bases. Germline V gene lookup returns CDR1 SGHAT and CDR2 FQNNGV. This CDR3 is built from 15 residues. CDR3 coding DNA: TGCGCCAGCAGCTTAGGGTCTAGCGGACAAGAGACCCGGTACTTC. Protein sequence: CASSLGSSGQETRYF.

This clonotype showed up just a few times. The missing conserved phenylalanine or tryptophan at the end of this CDR3 makes a read error likely. The chain links TRBV14 to TRBJ2-7, with 13 bases matching TRBD2. The better agreement between TRBJ2-1 and the DNA end casts doubt on the J call. Germline V gene data show CDR1 as SGHDN and CDR2 as FVKESK. The CDR3 consists of 18 residues. CDR3 DNA: TGTGCCAGCAGCCATACGTCTGGACTAGCGGGAGCCTCCTACGAGCAGTTCATC. Translated: CASSHTSGLAGASYEQFI.

For this clonotype: At one of its ends the junction is not consistent with the germline gene, which may arise from a read error. The gene calls are TRBV6-1 and TRBJ2-1; 8 bases map to TRBD2. The germline gives CDR1 MNHNS, CDR2 SASEGT. The CDR3 covers 15 residues. CDR3 sequence reads: CASSESSGCYKEQFF. The CDR3 nucleotides read TGTGCCAGCAGTGAATCTAGCGGGTGCTACAAAGAGCAGTTCTTC.

To note about this clonotype: Since no conserved phenylalanine or tryptophan closes the CDR3, a read error is the likely cause. The gene calls are TRBV10-3 and TRBJ2-7, with D possibly matching TRBD2 (6 bases). Germline V gene lookup returns CDR1 ENHRY and CDR2 SYGVKD. The CDR3 consists of 14 residues. The CDR3 sequence: CATRTSGGVYGQYL. CDR3 in DNA: TGTGCCACCCGGACCTCCGGGGGAGTATACGGGCAGTACTTA.

This clonotype was seen at least ten times. The chain joins TRBV5-6 to TRBJ2-1; TRBD2 matches 16 bases. The J segment lost 0 bases and the V segment lost 4 bases, leaving 13 bases of the junction unmatched. The CDR3 spans 21 residues. CDR1 is SGHDT, CDR2 YYEEEE, per germline. Written as DNA, the CDR3 is TGTGCCAGCAGCCCGGGGACTAGCGGGAGGGTCGCAGGGAGCTCCTACAATGAGCAGTTCTTC. It encodes CASSPGTSGRVAGSSYNEQFF.

V and J are TRBV29-1 and TRBJ1-1; D is unresolved. Germline CDR1 SQVTM, CDR2 ANQGSEA. Trimming took 3 bases from V and 0 from J, leaving 14 bases between them. The CDR3 is made up of 15 amino acids. Here the CDR3 reads CSVEAGWAMNTEAFF. The CDR3 DNA is TGCAGCGTTGAGGCGGGGTGGGCTATGAACACTGAAGCTTTCTTT.